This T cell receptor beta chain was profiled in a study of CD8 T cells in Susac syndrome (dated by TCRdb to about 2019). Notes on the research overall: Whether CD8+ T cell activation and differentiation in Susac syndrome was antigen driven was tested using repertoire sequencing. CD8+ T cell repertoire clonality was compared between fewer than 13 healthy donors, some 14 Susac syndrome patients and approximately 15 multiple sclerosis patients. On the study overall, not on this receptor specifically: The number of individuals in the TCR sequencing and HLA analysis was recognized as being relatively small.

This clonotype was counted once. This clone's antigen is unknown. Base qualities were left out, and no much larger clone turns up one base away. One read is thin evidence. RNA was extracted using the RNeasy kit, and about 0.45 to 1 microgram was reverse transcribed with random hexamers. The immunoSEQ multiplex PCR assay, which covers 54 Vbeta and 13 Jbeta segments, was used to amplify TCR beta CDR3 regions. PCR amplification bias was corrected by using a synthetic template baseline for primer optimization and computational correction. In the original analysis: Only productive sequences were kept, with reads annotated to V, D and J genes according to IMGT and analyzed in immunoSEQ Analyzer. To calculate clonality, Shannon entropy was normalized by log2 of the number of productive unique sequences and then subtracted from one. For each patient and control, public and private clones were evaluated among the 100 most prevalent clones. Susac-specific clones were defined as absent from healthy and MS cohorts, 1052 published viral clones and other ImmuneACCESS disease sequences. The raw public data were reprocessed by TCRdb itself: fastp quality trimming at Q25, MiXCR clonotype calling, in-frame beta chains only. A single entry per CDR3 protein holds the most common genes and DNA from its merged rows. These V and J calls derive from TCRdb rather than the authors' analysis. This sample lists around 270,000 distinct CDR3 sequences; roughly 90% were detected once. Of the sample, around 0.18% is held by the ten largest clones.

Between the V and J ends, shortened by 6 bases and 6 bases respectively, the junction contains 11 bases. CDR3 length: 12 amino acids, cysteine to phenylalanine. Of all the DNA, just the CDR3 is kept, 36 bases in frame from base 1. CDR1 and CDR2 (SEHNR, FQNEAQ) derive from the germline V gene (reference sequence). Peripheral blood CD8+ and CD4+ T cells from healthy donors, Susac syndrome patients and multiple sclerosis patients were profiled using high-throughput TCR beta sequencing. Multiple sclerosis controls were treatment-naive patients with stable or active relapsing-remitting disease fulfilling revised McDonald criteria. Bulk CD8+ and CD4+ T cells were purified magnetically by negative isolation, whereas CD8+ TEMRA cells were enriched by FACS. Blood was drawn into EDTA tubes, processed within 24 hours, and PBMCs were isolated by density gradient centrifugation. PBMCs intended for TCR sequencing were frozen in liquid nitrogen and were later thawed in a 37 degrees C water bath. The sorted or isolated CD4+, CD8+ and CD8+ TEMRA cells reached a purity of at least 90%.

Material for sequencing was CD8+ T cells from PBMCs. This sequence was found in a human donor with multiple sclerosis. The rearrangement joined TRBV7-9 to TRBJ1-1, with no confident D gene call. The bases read TGTGCCAGCAGGTCCATTCGCGCTGAAGCTTTCTTT. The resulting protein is CASRSIRAEAFF.